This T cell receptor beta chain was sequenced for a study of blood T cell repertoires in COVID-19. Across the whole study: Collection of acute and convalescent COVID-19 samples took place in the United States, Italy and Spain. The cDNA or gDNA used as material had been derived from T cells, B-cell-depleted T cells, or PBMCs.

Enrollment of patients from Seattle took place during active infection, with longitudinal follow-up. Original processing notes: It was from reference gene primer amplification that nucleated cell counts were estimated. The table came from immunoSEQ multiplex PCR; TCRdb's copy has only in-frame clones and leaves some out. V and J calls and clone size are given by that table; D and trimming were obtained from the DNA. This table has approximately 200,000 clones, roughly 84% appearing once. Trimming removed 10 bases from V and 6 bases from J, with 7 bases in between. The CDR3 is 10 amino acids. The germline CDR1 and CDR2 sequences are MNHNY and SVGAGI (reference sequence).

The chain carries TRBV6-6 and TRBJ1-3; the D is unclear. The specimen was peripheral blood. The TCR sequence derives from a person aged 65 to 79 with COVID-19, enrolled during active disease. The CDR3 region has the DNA TGTGCCACTGGGCTAAACACCATATATTTT. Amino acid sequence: CATGLNTIYF.